The 23 T cell receptor beta chains in this list originate from one sample, sequenced in a study of early T cells in non-severe SARS-CoV-2 infection. TCRdb re-analysed the 5' RACE reads in MiXCR, keeping a single row per CDR3 protein. Among approximately 38,000 distinct CDR3 sequences listed, roughly 4.7% were seen once. Sequencing was performed on whole blood. These receptors originate from an adult who was a healthcare worker with PCR-confirmed SARS-CoV-2 infection or an uninfected control (not recorded which).

The V gene is TRBV5-1, the J gene TRBJ2-3; TRBD2 matches 14 bases. Looked up from germline, CDR1 is SGHRS and CDR2 is YFSETQ. V lost 5 bases to trimming and J lost 4 bases; unmatched junction nucleotides: 9. The CDR3 contains 17 residues. As DNA, the CDR3 is TGCGCCAGCAGAGATGGGACTAGCGGGAGTCTCTCAGATACGCAGTATTTT. Translating gives CASRDGTSGSLSDTQYF.

This clonotype was observed at least ten times. The V and J genes are TRBV6-4 and TRBJ2-1; 7 bases map to TRBD2. The CDR3 is made up of 14 amino acids. Trimming took 2 bases from V and 4 from J; bases not matched to a gene: 2. The germline gives CDR1 MRHNA, CDR2 SNTAGT. Written as DNA, the CDR3 is TGTGCCAGCAGTGACGAAGCGGGGTACAATGAGCAGTTCTTC. Protein product: CASSDEAGYNEQFF.

This clonotype has at least ten counts. The chain links TRBV18 to TRBJ2-5; D remains unclear. Between the trimmed V and J ends, which lost 3 bases and 3 bases, there was a span of 14 bases. The CDR3 covers 15 residues. The germline V gene encodes CDR1 KGHSH and CDR2 LQKENI. The CDR3 here is CASSPATEEEETQYF. CDR3 nucleotide sequence: TGTGCCAGCTCACCCGCCACAGAAGAAGAAGAGACCCAGTACTTC. Full variable domain (rest looked up from reference TRBV18 and TRBJ2-5): NAGVMQNPRHLVRRRGQEARLRCSPMKGHSHVYWYRQLPEEGLKFMVYLQKENIIDESGMPKERFSAEFPKEGPSILRIQQVVRGDSAAYFCASSPATEEEETQYFGPGTRLLVL.

The table lists this clonotype with a few counts. V and J are TRBV29-1 and TRBJ1-1; tentatively, D is TRBD1 (6 bases). Germline V gene lookup returns CDR1 SQVTM and CDR2 ANQGSEA. V lost 7 bases, J lost 6 bases, and 15 bases lay in between. This CDR3 spans 12 amino acids. The CDR3 protein is CSAKQGESEAFF. CDR3 coding DNA: TGCAGCGCAAAACAGGGTGAGTCTGAAGCTTTCTTT. The whole variable domain, filled in from reference TRBV29-1 and TRBJ1-1, reads SAVISQKPSRDICQRGTSLTIQCQVDSQVTMMFWYRQQPGQSLTLIATANQGSEATYESGFVIDKFPISRPNLTFSTLTVSNMSPEDSSIYLCSAKQGESEAFFGQGTRLTVV.

On this clonotype itself: The junction differs from germline at one of its ends, possibly a read error. J is TRBJ2-1 and V is TRBV5-4, with D tentatively TRBD2 (6 bases). This CDR3 is 15 amino acids long. The germline V gene has CDR1 SGHNT and CDR2 YYREEE (reference sequence). CDR3 loop: CASGLPGLNRNEQFF. CDR3 DNA sequence: TGTGCCAGCGGCTTACCGGGACTCAATCGCAATGAGCAGTTCTTC.

This clonotype was counted ten times or more. The chain uses TRBV29-1 and TRBJ2-6; unclear D gene. The V gene's germline CDR1 is SQVTM and CDR2 ANQGSEA. Trimming removed 4 bases at V and 2 bases at J, with 6 bases between. This CDR3 has 13 amino acids. CDR3 residues: CSVGQAGANVLTF. The CDR3 nucleotides are TGCAGCGTTGGTCAGGCTGGGGCCAACGTCCTGACTTTC.

This clonotype was observed many times. The gene calls are TRBV7-8 and TRBJ2-1; 9 nucleotides agree with TRBD1. Losses at the gene ends were 5 bases for V and 2 bases for J; bases not matched to a gene: 13. Germline CDR1 and CDR2: SGHVS and FQNEAQ. The CDR3 loop spans 18 amino acids. CDR3 loop: CASSPVFNGQGTYNEQFF. The CDR3 nucleotides are TGTGCCAGCAGCCCAGTTTTTAATGGACAGGGGACCTACAATGAGCAGTTCTTC.

This clonotype was detected many times. V and J are TRBV20-1 and TRBJ2-5; D call uncertain. Germline V gives CDR1 DFQATT, CDR2 SNEGSKA (reference sequence). V was clipped by 1 base and J by 3 bases, with 3 bases between them. The CDR3 contains 11 residues. The CDR3 sequence: CSARGEETQYF. The CDR3 DNA is TGCAGTGCTAGAGGAGAAGAGACCCAGTACTTC.

This clonotype occurred a few times. This chain joins TRBV7-9 and TRBJ2-1; 10 nucleotides line up with TRBD2. The CDR3 is 16 amino acids. CDR1 and CDR2 from the germline V gene are SEHNR and FQNEAQ (reference sequence). Losses at the gene ends were 2 bases for V and 9 bases for J; bases not matched to a gene: 10. The CDR3 DNA follows: TGTGCCAGCAGCTTATTAGCGGGAGGCATTGAGCGTGAGCAGTTCTTC. It encodes CASSLLAGGIEREQFF.

This clonotype showed up many times. The chain has TRBV7-9 and TRBJ1-5; 10 positions match TRBD1. Germline V gene lookup returns CDR1 SEHNR and CDR2 FQNEAQ (reference sequence). J lost 4 bases, V lost 1 base, and 4 bases had no gene match. This CDR3 spans 16 amino acids. In nucleotides, the CDR3 is TGTGCCAGCAGCTTAGGCCTGGGACAGGGGAATCAGCCCCAGCATTTT. Translated: CASSLGLGQGNQPQHF.

This clonotype occurred many times. The V gene is TRBV6-4, the J gene TRBJ2-3; TRBD2 agrees at 10 bases. Trimming at V came to 4 bases and at J to 1 base, leaving 2 bases not matched to a gene. The CDR3 has 15 residues. CDR1 MRHNA and CDR2 SNTAGT come from the germline V gene. CDR3 sequence: CASSATSGGTDTQYF. The CDR3 DNA reads TGTGCCAGCAGTGCTACTAGCGGGGGCACAGATACGCAGTATTTT.

In this sample, this clonotype turned up a few times. This chain joins TRBV7-8 and TRBJ2-1; 16 bases are a match to TRBD2. With 6 bases clipped from V and 9 bases from J, the junction kept 2 bases outside the gene matches. There are 14 residues in the CDR3. Germline V gene data show CDR1 as SGHVS and CDR2 as FQNEAQ. The CDR3 DNA follows: TGTGCCAGCAGGGGACTAGCGGGAGGGCTTGAGCAGTTCTTC. It encodes CASRGLAGGLEQFF.

This clonotype was seen at least ten times. This sequence joins TRBV19 and TRBJ2-2; D is perhaps TRBD2 (6 bases). The CDR3 spans 14 residues. V dropped 7 bases and J dropped 1 base, with 10 bases sitting between them. Germline values: CDR1 LNHDA, CDR2 SQIVND (reference sequence). CDR3 sequence (DNA): TGTGCCAGTAAGGAGGGACGGAACACCGGGGAGCTGTTTTTT. Translated, it gives CASKEGRNTGELFF.

In this sample, this clonotype turned up a few times. This chain connects TRBV5-6 to TRBJ1-4; D not resolved. V was cut by 4 bases and J by 1 base, with 11 bases left in between. CDR1 is SGHDT and CDR2 is YYEEEE in the germline V gene. The CDR3 sequence is 15 residues long. This chain's CDR3 is CASSRSWVTNEKLFF. Written as DNA, the CDR3 is TGTGCCAGCAGCAGGTCGTGGGTAACTAATGAAAAACTGTTTTTT. Based on the CDR3 plus reference TRBV5-6 and TRBJ1-4, the full variable domain is DAGVTQSPTHLIKTRGQQVTLRCSPKSGHDTVSWYQQALGQGPQFIFQYYEEEERQRGNFPDRFSGHQFPNYSSELNVNALLLGDSALYLCASSRSWVTNEKLFFGSGTQLSVL.

In this sample, this clonotype turned up many times. The chain employs TRBV11-2 and TRBJ2-1; tentatively, D is TRBD1 or TRBD2 (6 bases each). V lost 2 bases to trimming and J lost 4 bases, with 12 bases between them. Germline lookup yields CDR1 SGHAT and CDR2 FQNNGV. This CDR3 region has 15 residues. The DNA of the CDR3 is TGTGCCAGCAGCTTACGGGGGCGACGGTACAATGAGCAGTTCTTC. The encoded protein is CASSLRGRRYNEQFF.

CDR3 region: CAISSGLAGPRLDEQFF. The CDR3 bases are TGTGCCATCAGTTCGGGACTAGCGGGACCTCGATTGGATGAGCAGTTCTTC. This chain connects TRBV10-3 to TRBJ2-1; 13 nucleotides agree with TRBD2. The CDR3 extends over 17 amino acids. CDR1 is ENHRY, CDR2 SYGVKD, per germline. Trimming at V came to 5 bases and at J to 8 bases, leaving 12 bases not matched to a gene.

This clonotype was found a few times. The V and J genes are TRBV28 and TRBJ2-7; TRBD1 agrees at 7 bases. Germline V gives CDR1 MDHEN, CDR2 SYDVKM. V trimming: 7 bases; J trimming: 1 base; junction bases outside the gene matches: 7. The CDR3 is 14 amino acids. DNA for the CDR3: TGTGCCAGCACTTTTAGGGACAGTTCCTACGAGCAGTACTTC. Protein: CASTFRDSSYEQYF.

The chain couples TRBV27 to TRBJ2-2; no clear D gene. Trimming removed 4 bases from V and 5 bases from J, with 11 bases in between. This CDR3 is 14 amino acids long. Germline loops: CDR1 MNHEY, CDR2 SMNVEV (reference sequence). CDR3: CASSSLLRTGELFF. The CDR3 nucleotides read TGTGCCAGCAGTTCCCTGCTGCGGACCGGGGAGCTGTTTTTT.

This clonotype was seen repeatedly, ten times or more. The genes are TRBV5-6 and TRBJ2-5; TRBD1 matches at 9 bases. The CDR3 extends over 13 amino acids. The germline gives CDR1 SGHDT, CDR2 YYEEEE. Unmatched junction bases numbered 3, after V lost 4 bases and J lost 5 bases. DNA for the CDR3: TGTGCCAGCAGCCTACAGGGGGCGGAGACCCAGTACTTC. Translating gives CASSLQGAETQYF.

This clonotype has more than one count but fewer than ten. CDR3 in DNA: TGTGCCAGCAAGCAGGACAGGCCCCTCTCTGGAAACACCATATATTTT. It translates to CASKQDRPLSGNTIYF. This chain joins TRBV28 and TRBJ1-3; TRBD1 agrees at 7 bases. V shed 7 bases and J 0 bases; nucleotides not matched to a gene: 9. The CDR3 extends over 16 amino acids. CDR1 MDHEN and CDR2 SYDVKM come from the germline V gene.

This clonotype appeared a few times. This chain links TRBV18 with TRBJ1-6, with 7 bases aligning to TRBD1. Germline V gene sequence: CDR1 KGHSH, CDR2 LQKENI. The V gene end was trimmed by 4 bases and the J gene end by 8 bases; junction bases not matched to a gene: 2. This CDR3 is built from 13 residues. The CDR3 DNA sequence: TGTGCCAGCTCACGAGACAGGGATTCACCCCTCCACTTT. Residues: CASSRDRDSPLHF.

By frequency in the sample, this clonotype is medium-sized. The chain joins TRBV7-8 to TRBJ2-2; D possibly corresponds to TRBD1 (6 bases). Germline V lookup: CDR1 SGHVS, CDR2 FQNEAQ. The CDR3 sequence is 19 residues long. V lost 3 bases and J lost 3, with 23 bases in between. The CDR3 region has the DNA TGTGCCAGCAGCTTTTCCAAGTCAACAGGGATGGGCGACACCGGGGAGCTGTTTTTT. It translates to CASSFSKSTGMGDTGELFF.

This clonotype came up many times. V is TRBV19 and J is TRBJ1-5; TRBD1 might be the D (6 bases). This CDR3 spans 15 amino acids. V gave up 2 bases and J gave up 9 bases, with 17 bases separating them. The germline CDR1 and CDR2 sequences are LNHDA and SQIVND (reference sequence). The CDR3: CASSIPTTGVAPQHF. CDR3 in DNA: TGTGCCAGTAGTATACCCACGACAGGAGTGGCGCCCCAGCATTTT. Together with reference TRBV19 and TRBJ1-5, the CDR3 gives the full variable domain: DGGITQSPKYLFRKEGQNVTLSCEQNLNHDAMYWYRQDPGQGLRLIYYSQIVNDFQKGDIAEGYSVSREKKESFPLTVTSAQKNPTAFYLCASSIPTTGVAPQHFGDGTRLSIL.